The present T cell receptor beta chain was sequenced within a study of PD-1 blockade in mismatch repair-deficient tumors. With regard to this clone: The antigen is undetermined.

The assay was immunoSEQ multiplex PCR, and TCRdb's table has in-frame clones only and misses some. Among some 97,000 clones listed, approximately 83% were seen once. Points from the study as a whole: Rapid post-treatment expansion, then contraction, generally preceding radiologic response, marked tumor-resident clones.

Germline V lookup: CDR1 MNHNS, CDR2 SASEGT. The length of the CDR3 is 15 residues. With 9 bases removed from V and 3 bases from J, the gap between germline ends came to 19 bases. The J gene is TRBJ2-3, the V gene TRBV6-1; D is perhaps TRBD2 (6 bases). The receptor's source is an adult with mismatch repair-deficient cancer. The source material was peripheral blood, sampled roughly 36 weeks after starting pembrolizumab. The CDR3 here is CASLTAGSGTDTQYF. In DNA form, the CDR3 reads TGTGCCAGTCTTACAGCCGGGAGTGGAACAGATACGCAGTATTTT.